One sample yielded the 17 T cell receptor beta chains listed below, sequenced in a study of blood T cell repertoires in COVID-19. Method: immunoSEQ multiplex PCR; TCRdb's copy keeps in-frame clones and lacks some. The sample includes about 200,000 clones, 80% to 90% of them seen just once. The specimen was PBMCs or T cells enriched from blood (not recorded which). The receptors here all came from a woman aged 18-35 years who had recovered from COVID-19.

V and J are TRBV19 and TRBJ2-1; D is unclear. The V and J ends lost 2 bases and 8 bases respectively, with 16 bases between them. Germline CDR1 reads LNHDA; CDR2 reads SQIVND (reference sequence). This CDR3 is built from 15 residues. The CDR3, as DNA: TGTGCCAGTAGTATATCAGGTGCATTAGGTTATGAGCAGTTCTTC. This encodes CASSISGALGYEQFF. Full variable domain (missing parts from reference TRBV19 and TRBJ2-1): DGGITQSPKYLFRKEGQNVTLSCEQNLNHDAMYWYRQDPGQGLRLIYYSQIVNDFQKGDIAEGYSVSREKKESFPLTVTSAQKNPTAFYLCASSISGALGYEQFFGPGTRLTVL.

This clone is a singleton in its sample. This chain joins TRBV9 and TRBJ2-3; TRBD2 is a possible D gene (7 bases). The V end was cut by 4 bases, the J end by 4 bases, with 19 bases between. There are 16 residues in the CDR3. Looked up from germline, CDR1 is SGDLS and CDR2 is YYNGEE. CDR3: CASSNPRGGSADTQYF. CDR3 nucleotides: TGTGCCAGCAGCAACCCTAGGGGGGGCAGCGCAGATACGCAGTATTTT.

The chain combines TRBV10-3 with TRBJ1-3; D is unclear. Germline values: CDR1 ENHRY, CDR2 SYGVKD. The V end lost 0 bases, the J end lost 4 bases, and 10 bases lay between the germline ends. The CDR3 runs 15 residues. CDR3 sequence: CAISESSSGGNTIYF. CDR3 DNA sequence: TGTGCCATCAGTGAGTCTTCGAGCGGCGGAAACACCATATATTTT.

This clone was counted many times. The CDR3: CSATTGGASGANVLTF. The CDR3 DNA sequence: TGCAGCGCAACGACAGGGGGCGCTTCTGGGGCCAACGTCCTGACTTTC. The V gene is TRBV29-1, the J gene TRBJ2-6; 10 bases are a match to TRBD1. The CDR3 contains 16 residues. The junction had 7 bases not matched to a gene; V was cut back by 7 bases and J by 1 base. Per the germline V gene, CDR1 is SQVTM and CDR2 is ANQGSEA.

The J gene is TRBJ2-4, the V gene TRBV11-2; D is possibly TRBD1 (6 bases). Germline CDR1 is SGHAT and CDR2 is FQNNGV. CDR3 length equals 14 residues. V was pared by 4 bases and J by 7 bases, with 14 bases between. The CDR3 loop reads CASSSWGHSNIQYF. Here the CDR3 DNA reads TGTGCCAGCAGCTCATGGGGACACTCCAACATTCAGTACTTC.

This clone was detected a few times. This chain joins TRBV6-4 and TRBJ1-2, with 8 bases lining up with TRBD1. With V trimmed by 2 bases and J by 7 bases, 6 bases remained unmatched. CDR1 and CDR2 from the germline V gene are MRHNA and SNTAGT. This CDR3 comprises 14 residues. The CDR3 reads CASSDTDRGLGYTF. As DNA, the CDR3 is TGTGCCAGCAGTGACACAGACAGGGGCCTTGGCTACACCTTC.

The chain is built from TRBV29-1 and TRBJ2-7; TRBD2 is a possible D gene (8 bases). CDR1 is SQVTM and CDR2 is ANQGSEA in the germline V gene. The CDR3 extends over 15 amino acids. The V end was cut by 5 bases, the J end by 2 bases, with 19 bases between. CDR3 DNA sequence: TGCAGCGTTCGACCGGGACTAGGGGGCCCCTACGAGCAGTACTTC. Protein product: CSVRPGLGGPYEQYF.

This chain joins TRBV6-5 and TRBJ1-3; TRBD1 might be the D (5 bases). V shed 7 bases and J shed 0 bases, with 13 bases lying between them. In germline, CDR1 is MNHEY, CDR2 SVGAGI. The CDR3 sequence is 15 residues long. The CDR3 bases are TGTGCCAGCACTTCAGGGCAAATCTCTGGAAACACCATATATTTT. It translates to CASTSGQISGNTIYF.

V is TRBV6-6 and J is TRBJ1-1; D remains ambiguous. Germline lookup yields CDR1 MNHNY and CDR2 SVGAGI (reference sequence). V was clipped by 6 bases and J by 2 bases, with 10 bases between them. The CDR3 runs 13 residues. DNA for the CDR3: TGTGCCAGCAGCCCGGAGAGAAACACTGAAGCTTTCTTT. Protein: CASSPERNTEAFF.

The gene calls are TRBV29-1 and TRBJ1-1; TRBD1 matches 8 bases. V was pared by 3 bases and J by 3 bases, with 3 bases of the junction left unmatched. The V gene's germline CDR1 is SQVTM and CDR2 ANQGSEA. The CDR3 loop spans 13 amino acids. This CDR3 is CSVEDRVHTEAFF. The CDR3 region has the DNA TGCAGCGTTGAGGACAGGGTTCACACTGAAGCTTTCTTT.

The V gene is TRBV3-1 (or the pseudogene TRBV3-2), the J gene TRBJ2-2; TRBD2 matches 10 bases. Germline values: CDR1 LGHDT, CDR2 YNNKEL (reference sequence). V trimming: 5 bases; J trimming: 2 bases; junction bases outside the gene matches: 8. CDR3 length equals 17 residues. The CDR3 DNA is TGTGCCAGCAGCGCTAGCGGGGGCCCATATAACACCGGGGAGCTGTTTTTT. It is translated as CASSASGGPYNTGELFF.

The V and J genes are TRBV6-1 and TRBJ1-2, with 8 bases identical to TRBD1. This CDR3 has 15 residues. Germline lookup yields CDR1 MNHNS and CDR2 SASEGT. The junction had 5 bases not matched to a gene; V was cut back by 2 bases and J by 3 bases. CDR3 in amino acids: CASSERGQAHYGYTF. The DNA for the CDR3 is TGTGCCAGCAGTGAAAGGGGACAGGCCCACTATGGCTACACCTTC.

This clone was seen more than once but under ten times. V and J are TRBV7-2 and TRBJ2-7; D perhaps matches TRBD2 (7 bases). Germline CDR1 reads SGHTA; CDR2 reads FQGNSA. Trimming cost V 5 bases and J 6 bases, with 17 bases left between them. This CDR3 spans 14 amino acids. The CDR3 sequence: CASSTDRGAVEQYF. CDR3 DNA sequence: TGTGCCAGCAGCACCGATCGGGGGGCGGTCGAGCAGTACTTC.

This rearrangement joins TRBV28 to TRBJ2-5, with D perhaps matching TRBD2 (6 bases). Germline values: CDR1 MDHEN, CDR2 SYDVKM. Trimming pared 7 bases from V and 7 bases from J, leaving 19 bases between. CDR3 length: 14 amino acids. CDR3 coding DNA: TGTGCCAGCACCTCCTGGGGGGAGATGGGGACCCAGTACTTC. It specifies CASTSWGEMGTQYF.

This clone is a singleton in its sample. The V and J genes are TRBV19 and TRBJ2-1; 7 bases agree with TRBD2. This CDR3 has 15 amino acids. The germline V gene has CDR1 LNHDA and CDR2 SQIVND (reference sequence). The V segment lost 5 bases and the J segment 1 base; nucleotides outside the gene matches: 5. The CDR3 DNA reads as TGTGCCAGTAGTCGGACTAGAGAGTCCTACAATGAGCAGTTCTTC. It encodes CASSRTRESYNEQFF.

The rearrangement links TRBV6-5 to TRBJ2-3, with TRBD2 matching over 11 bases. The CDR3 consists of 14 residues. From germline, CDR1 is MNHEY and CDR2 SVGAGI. The ends lost 6 bases at V and 7 bases at J; junction bases unmatched: 6. The CDR3 loop is CASRVAGGPNTQYF. CDR3 sequence (DNA): TGTGCCAGCAGAGTAGCGGGGGGGCCGAATACGCAGTATTTT.

The chain employs TRBV10-1 and TRBJ2-1, with 8 positions matching TRBD1. The CDR3 is 14 residues long. The V gene's germline CDR1 is WNHNN and CDR2 SYGVQD (reference sequence). V gave up 4 bases and J gave up 6 bases; unmatched junction bases: 5. The CDR3 coding sequence is TGCGCCAGCAGTGCTTCAGGGGGCGGCAATGAGCAGTTCTTC. Its protein is CASSASGGGNEQFF.